The rows below give T cell receptor beta chains drawn from one sample of a study of cytomegalovirus exposure and HLA in healthy donors. The method was immunoSEQ multiplex PCR; TCRdb's version includes in-frame clones alone and lacks a portion of them. The table shows roughly 190,000 clones, with around 88% occurring only once. What was sequenced was PBMCs. Receptors were obtained from a man aged 40-49 years in good health and CMV-seropositive. Each CDR3 is given with its conserved first and last residue. A D gene is named only where the DNA matches it firmly. Not all rows give a size; the values are once, few, many and, for expanded clones, a class.

clone size	D gene	V gene	J gene	CDR3 DNA	CDR3 protein
-	TRBD2	TRBV4-2	TRBJ2-1	TGTGCCAGCAGCCAAGAACCTAGCGGGAGTTTTAATGAGCAGTTCTTC	CASSQEPSGSFNEQFF
-	-	TRBV6-5	TRBJ2-6	TGTGCCAGCTCTTCTGGGGCCAACGGCCTGACTTTC	CASSSGANGLTF
-	TRBD1	TRBV15	TRBJ2-7	TGTGCCACCAGCAGAGATGGGACAGGGGGCGACGAGCAGTACTTC	CATSRDGTGGDEQYF
-	-	TRBV10-3	TRBJ2-4	TGTGCCATCAGTGAGTCAGCGGGAGCCAAAAACATTCAGTACTTC	CAISESAGAKNIQYF
-	-	TRBV27	TRBJ1-5	TGTGCCAGCAGTTTAAACGGGGGACAGCCCCAGCATTTT	CASSLNGGQPQHF
-	-	TRBV5-1	TRBJ1-1	TGCGCCAGCAGCCGACAGGTGGAGAACACTGAAGCTTTCTTT	CASSRQVENTEAFF
once	-	TRBV19	TRBJ1-1	TGTGCCAGTAGTATGAAGCAGGGGAGCCCTGAAGCTTTCTTT	CASSMKQGSPEAFF
-	-	TRBV19	TRBJ1-2	TGTGCCAGTATCGACACACCGGGGGAGGGGTTTGGCTACACCTTC	CASIDTPGEGFGYTF
-	-	TRBV6-1	TRBJ2-3	TGTGCCAGCAGTGTCCCCCAGGGCCGGCCTGGCACAGATACGCAGTATTTT	CASSVPQGRPGTDTQYF
-	-	TRBV5-7	TRBJ2-7	TGTGCCAGCAACTATTTTAGAACAGGGACCTACGAGCAGTACTTC	CASNYFRTGTYEQYF
-	TRBD2	TRBV5-4	TRBJ2-1	TGTGCCAGCAGCCTAGCGGGAGGGCCGGTTTATGAGCAGTTCTTC	CASSLAGGPVYEQFF
-	-	TRBV11-2	TRBJ1-1	TGTGCCAGCACCGACCCCTTTAGGACAGCTGAAGCTTTCTTT	CASTDPFRTAEAFF
few	-	TRBV10-3	TRBJ1-1	TGTGCCAGCAGTCTCCTCGGGGGAAACACTGAAGCTTTCTTT	CASSLLGGNTEAFF
-	TRBD1	TRBV10-2	TRBJ2-1	TGCGCCAGCAAGGTCGGGACAGGGGGCAGGTATGAGCAGTTCTTC	CASKVGTGGRYEQFF
-	TRBD2	TRBV5-1	TRBJ2-7	TGCGCCAGCAGCTTCGGGGGGGGCTCTGGGGAGCAGTACTTC	CASSFGGGSGEQYF
-	TRBD1	TRBV27	TRBJ1-5	TGTGCCAGCATTGACAGGGGCTTAAGCAATCAGCCCCAGCATTTT	CASIDRGLSNQPQHF
once	-	TRBV11-3	TRBJ1-2	TGTGCCAGCAGCTTAGCGGGAGGAGGTGGCTACACCTTC	CASSLAGGGGYTF
few	TRBD2	TRBV27	TRBJ2-1	TGTGCCAGCAGTTTATCGAATAGCGGGGCCTACAATGAGCAGTTCTTC	CASSLSNSGAYNEQFF
-	-	TRBV4-2	TRBJ2-7	TGTGCCAGCAGCCAAGATACGGCCGGGGGAGGTTCCTACGAGCAGTACTTC	CASSQDTAGGGSYEQYF
-	-	TRBV6-5	TRBJ2-7	TGTGCCAGCAGTGAATGGAGGGACCCCTACGAGCAGTACTTC	CASSEWRDPYEQYF